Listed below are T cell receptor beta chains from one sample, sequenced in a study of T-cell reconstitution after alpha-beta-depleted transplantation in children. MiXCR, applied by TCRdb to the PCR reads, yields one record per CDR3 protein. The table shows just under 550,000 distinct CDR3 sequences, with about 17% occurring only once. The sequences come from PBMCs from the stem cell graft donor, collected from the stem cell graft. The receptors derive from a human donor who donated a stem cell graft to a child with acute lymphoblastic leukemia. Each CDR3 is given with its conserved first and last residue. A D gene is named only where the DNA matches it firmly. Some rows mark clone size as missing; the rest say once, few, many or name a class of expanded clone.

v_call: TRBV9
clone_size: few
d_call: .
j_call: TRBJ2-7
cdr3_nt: TGTGCCAGCAGCCCTAGGGTTGGCGGTAGCTCCTACGAGCAGTACTTC
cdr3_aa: CASSPRVGGSSYEQYF

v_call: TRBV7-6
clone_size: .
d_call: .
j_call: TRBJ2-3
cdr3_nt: TGTGCCAGCAGTGACGACGCGGGGGCACACGATACGCAGTATTTT
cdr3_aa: CASSDDAGAHDTQYF

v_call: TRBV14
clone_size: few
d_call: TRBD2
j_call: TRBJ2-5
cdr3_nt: TGTGCCAGCAGCCGCACGACTAGCGGGAGTAGAGAGACCCAGTACTTC
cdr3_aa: CASSRTTSGSRETQYF

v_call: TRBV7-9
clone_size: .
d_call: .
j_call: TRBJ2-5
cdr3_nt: TGTGCCAGCAGCGCCGCGACAGGAGGGGAGACCCAGTACTTC
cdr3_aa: CASSAATGGETQYF

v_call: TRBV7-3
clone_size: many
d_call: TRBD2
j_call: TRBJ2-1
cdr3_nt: TGTGCCAGCAGCGGGACTAGCGGAGGGGGCTACAATGAGCAGTTCTTC
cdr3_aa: CASSGTSGGGYNEQFF

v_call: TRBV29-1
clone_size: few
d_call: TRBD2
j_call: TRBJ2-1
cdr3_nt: TGCAGCGTTACCCAAAGCGGGCTAGCGGGAGCCCATTCGAATGAGCAGTTCTTC
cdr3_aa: CSVTQSGLAGAHSNEQFF

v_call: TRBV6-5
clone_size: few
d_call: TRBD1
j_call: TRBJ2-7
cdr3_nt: TGTGCCAGCAGTTACCGGGGACAGGGGAGCGAGGAGCAGTACTTC
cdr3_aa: CASSYRGQGSEEQYF

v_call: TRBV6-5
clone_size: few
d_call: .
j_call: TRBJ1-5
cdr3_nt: TGTGCCAGCAGGGGTCGAAATCAGCCCCAGCATTTT
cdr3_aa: CASRGRNQPQHF

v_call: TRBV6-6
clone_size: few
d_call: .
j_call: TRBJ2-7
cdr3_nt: TGTGCCAGCAGTGCCCGCGGGTACGAGCAGTACTTC
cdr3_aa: CASSARGYEQYF

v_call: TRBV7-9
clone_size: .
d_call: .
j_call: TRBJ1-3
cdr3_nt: TGTGCCAGCAGCTTAGGAGCGGGGGCAACGGGAAACACCATATATTTT
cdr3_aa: CASSLGAGATGNTIYF

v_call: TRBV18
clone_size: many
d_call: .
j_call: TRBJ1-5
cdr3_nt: TGTGCCAGCAGTCCCGGGCTAAATCAGCCCCAGCATTTT
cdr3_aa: CASSPGLNQPQHF

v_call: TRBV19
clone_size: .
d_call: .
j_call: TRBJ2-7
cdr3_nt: TGTGCCAGCTCAGACGGACTAAAATACGAGCAGTACTTC
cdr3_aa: CASSDGLKYEQYF

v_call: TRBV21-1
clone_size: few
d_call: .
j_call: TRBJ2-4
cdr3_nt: TGTGCCAGCAGCAAAGAGAGGTCAGGGACCCACCATTTCAGTTTAGCCAAAAACATTCAGTACTTC
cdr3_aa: CASSKERSGTHHFSLAKNIQYF

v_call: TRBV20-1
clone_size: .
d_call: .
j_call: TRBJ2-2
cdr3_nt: TGCAGTGCTAGTTCGGGCACCGGGGAGCTGTTTTTT
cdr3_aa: CSASSGTGELFF

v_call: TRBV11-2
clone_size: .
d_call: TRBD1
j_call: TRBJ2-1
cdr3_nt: TGTGCCAGCAGCCCCACGTCAGGGACAGACAATGAGCAGTTCTTC
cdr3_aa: CASSPTSGTDNEQFF

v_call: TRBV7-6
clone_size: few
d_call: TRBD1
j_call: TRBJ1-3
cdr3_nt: TGTGCCAGCAGCTTAGCGGGGACAGGGGGAAACACCATATATTTT
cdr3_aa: CASSLAGTGGNTIYF

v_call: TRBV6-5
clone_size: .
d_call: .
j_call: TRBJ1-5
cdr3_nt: TGTGCCAGCAGTTACTCAGGGGCATTTCAGCCCCAGCATTTT
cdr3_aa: CASSYSGAFQPQHF

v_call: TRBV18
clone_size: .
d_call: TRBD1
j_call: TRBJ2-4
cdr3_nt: TGTGCCAGCTCACCATCGGGACAGGTCAAAAACATTCAGTACTTC
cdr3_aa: CASSPSGQVKNIQYF

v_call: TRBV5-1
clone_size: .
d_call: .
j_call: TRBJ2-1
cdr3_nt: TGCGCCAGCAGCTTGTTTCGGCTGGGGAGCTCCTACAATGAGCAGTTCTTC
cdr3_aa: CASSLFRLGSSYNEQFF

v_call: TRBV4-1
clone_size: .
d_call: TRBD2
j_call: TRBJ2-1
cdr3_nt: TGCGCCAGCAGCCACCCAAAAGGGCGACTAGCGGGAGGGGACGGTCAGTTCTTC
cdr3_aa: CASSHPKGRLAGGDGQFF

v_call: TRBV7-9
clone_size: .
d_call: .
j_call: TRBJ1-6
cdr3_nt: TGTGCCAGCAGCGCCTTGACTCAGAGCTCCTATAATTCACCCCTCCACTTT
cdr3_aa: CASSALTQSSYNSPLHF

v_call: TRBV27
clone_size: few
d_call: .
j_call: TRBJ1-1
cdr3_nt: TGTGCCAGCAGTTTAGATAACGGTTGGGTGAACACTGAAGCTTTCTTT
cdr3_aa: CASSLDNGWVNTEAFF